These T cell receptor beta chains were read from a single sample in a study of cytomegalovirus exposure and HLA in healthy donors. The table came from immunoSEQ multiplex PCR; TCRdb's copy has only in-frame clones and leaves some out. This sample carries approximately 150,000 clones, with over 2% going to the ten biggest clones. Sequences were obtained from PBMCs. These receptors originate from a woman under 30 in good health and CMV-seronegative. Each CDR3 is given with its conserved first and last residue. The D gene is left open where the match is weak.

V gene	J gene	D gene	CDR3 protein	CDR3 DNA
TRBV18	TRBJ2-3	.	CASSLLPWRVTDTQYF	TGTGCCAGCTCACTGCTCCCTTGGCGGGTCACAGATACGCAGTATTTT
TRBV6-1	TRBJ2-1	.	CASSEHRMLKFF	TGTGCCAGCAGTGAACACAGGATGTTGAAGTTCTTC
TRBV29-1	TRBJ1-4	TRBD1	CSADPGQGDEKLFF	TGCAGCGCCGATCCGGGACAGGGAGATGAAAAACTGTTTTTT
TRBV7-9	TRBJ2-5	.	CASSLRIEETQYF	TGTGCCAGCAGCTTGAGGATTGAAGAGACCCAGTACTTC
TRBV7-3	TRBJ2-1	TRBD2	CASSSGTSGTSYNEQFF	TGTGCCAGCAGCTCCGGGACTAGCGGGACCTCCTACAATGAGCAGTTCTTC
TRBV5-4	TRBJ2-3	TRBD1	CASSQDRADTQYF	TGTGCCAGCAGCCAAGACAGGGCAGATACGCAGTATTTT
TRBV5-4	TRBJ2-5	.	CASSSYQVPKTQYF	TGTGCCAGCAGCTCATACCAGGTGCCCAAGACCCAGTACTTC
TRBV20-1	TRBJ2-5	TRBD2	CSGGSEETQYF	TGCAGTGGCGGGAGCGAGGAGACCCAGTACTTC
TRBV25-1	TRBJ1-1	.	CASSGDQGSNTEAFF	TGTGCCAGCAGTGGGGATCAGGGATCCAACACTGAAGCTTTCTTT
TRBV4-1	TRBJ1-1	.	CASSQQDSEAFF	TGCGCCAGCAGCCAACAAGACAGTGAAGCTTTCTTT
TRBV19	TRBJ1-2	TRBD1	CASRPGTGYYGYTF	TGTGCCAGTAGGCCCGGGACAGGGTACTATGGCTACACCTTC
TRBV7-2	TRBJ2-5	.	CASSLGTTKETQYF	TGTGCCAGCAGCTTAGGGACTACAAAAGAGACCCAGTACTTC
TRBV18	TRBJ2-7	TRBD1	CASSPISRDRAYEQYF	TGTGCCAGCTCACCAATAAGCCGGGACAGGGCTTACGAGCAGTACTTC
TRBV23-1	TRBJ1-2	.	CASSRPGRPSYHYGYTF	TGCGCCAGCAGCCGACCTGGCAGGCCCTCGTATCACTATGGCTACACCTTC
TRBV7-6	TRBJ2-1	.	CASSLERREQFF	TGTGCCAGCAGCTTAGAAAGGCGGGAGCAGTTCTTC
TRBV7-9	TRBJ2-7	TRBD2	CASSSSSGRTPREQYF	TGTGCCAGCAGCTCCTCTAGCGGGAGGACCCCTAGGGAGCAGTACTTC
TRBV2	TRBJ2-3	TRBD1	CASTQGAKDTQYF	TGTGCCAGCACCCAGGGGGCTAAAGATACGCAGTATTTT
TRBV5-4	TRBJ2-6	TRBD2	CASSRSLAGGPGANVLTF	TGTGCCAGCAGCCGTAGTTTAGCGGGAGGGCCTGGGGCCAACGTCCTGACTTTC
TRBV7-2	TRBJ1-1	.	CASSSQQGTEAFF	TGTGCCAGCAGCTCCCAACAGGGAACTGAAGCTTTCTTT